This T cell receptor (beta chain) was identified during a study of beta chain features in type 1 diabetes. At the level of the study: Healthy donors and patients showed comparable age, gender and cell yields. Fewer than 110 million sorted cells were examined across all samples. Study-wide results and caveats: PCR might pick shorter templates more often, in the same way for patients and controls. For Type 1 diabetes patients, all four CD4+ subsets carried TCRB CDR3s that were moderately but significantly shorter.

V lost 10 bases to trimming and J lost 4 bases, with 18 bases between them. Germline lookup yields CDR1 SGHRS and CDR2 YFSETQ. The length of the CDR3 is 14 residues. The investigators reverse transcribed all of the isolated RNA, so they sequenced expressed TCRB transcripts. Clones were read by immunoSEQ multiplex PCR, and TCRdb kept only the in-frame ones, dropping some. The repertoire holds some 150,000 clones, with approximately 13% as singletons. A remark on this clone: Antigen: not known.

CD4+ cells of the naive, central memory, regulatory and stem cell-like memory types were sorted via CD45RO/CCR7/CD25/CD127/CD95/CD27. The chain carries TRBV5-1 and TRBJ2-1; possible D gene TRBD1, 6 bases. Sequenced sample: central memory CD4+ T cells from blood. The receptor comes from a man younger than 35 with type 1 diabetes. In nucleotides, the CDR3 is TGCGCCTCCAGACCGACAGGCGATTACAATGAGCAGTTCTTC. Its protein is CASRPTGDYNEQFF.